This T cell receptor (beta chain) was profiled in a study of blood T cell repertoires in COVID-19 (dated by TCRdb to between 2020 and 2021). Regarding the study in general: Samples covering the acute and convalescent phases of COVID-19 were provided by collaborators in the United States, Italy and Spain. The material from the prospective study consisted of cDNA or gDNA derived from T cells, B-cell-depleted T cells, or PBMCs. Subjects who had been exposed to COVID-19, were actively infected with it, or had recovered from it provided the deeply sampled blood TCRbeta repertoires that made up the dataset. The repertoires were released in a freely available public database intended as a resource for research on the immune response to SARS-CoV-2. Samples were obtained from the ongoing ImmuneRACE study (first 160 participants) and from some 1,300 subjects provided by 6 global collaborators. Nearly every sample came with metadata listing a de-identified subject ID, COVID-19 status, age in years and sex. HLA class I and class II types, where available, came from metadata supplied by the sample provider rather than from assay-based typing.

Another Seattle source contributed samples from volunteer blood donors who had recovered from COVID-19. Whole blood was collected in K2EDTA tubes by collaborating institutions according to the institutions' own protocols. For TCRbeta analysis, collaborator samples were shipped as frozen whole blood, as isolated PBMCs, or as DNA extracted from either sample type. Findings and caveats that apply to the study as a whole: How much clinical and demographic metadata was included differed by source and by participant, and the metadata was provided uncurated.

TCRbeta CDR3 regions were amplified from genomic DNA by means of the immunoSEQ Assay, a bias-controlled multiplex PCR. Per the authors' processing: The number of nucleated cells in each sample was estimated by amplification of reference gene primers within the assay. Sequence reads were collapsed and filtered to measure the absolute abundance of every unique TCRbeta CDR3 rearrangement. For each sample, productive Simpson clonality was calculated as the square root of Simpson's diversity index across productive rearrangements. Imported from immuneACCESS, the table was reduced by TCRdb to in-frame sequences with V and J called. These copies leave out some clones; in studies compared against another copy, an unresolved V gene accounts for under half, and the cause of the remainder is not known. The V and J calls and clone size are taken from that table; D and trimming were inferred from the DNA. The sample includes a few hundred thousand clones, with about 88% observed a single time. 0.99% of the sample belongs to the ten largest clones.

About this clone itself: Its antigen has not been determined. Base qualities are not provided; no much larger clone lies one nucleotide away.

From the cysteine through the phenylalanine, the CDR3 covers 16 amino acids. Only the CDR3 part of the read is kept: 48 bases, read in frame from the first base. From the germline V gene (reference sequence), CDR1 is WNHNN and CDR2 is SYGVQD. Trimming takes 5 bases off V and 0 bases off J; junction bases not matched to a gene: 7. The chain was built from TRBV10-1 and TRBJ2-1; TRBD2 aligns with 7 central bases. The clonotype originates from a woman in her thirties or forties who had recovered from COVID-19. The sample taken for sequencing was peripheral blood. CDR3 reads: CASSYTREGSYNEQFF. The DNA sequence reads TGCGCCAGCAGTTACACGAGGGAGGGCTCCTACAATGAGCAGTTCTTC.